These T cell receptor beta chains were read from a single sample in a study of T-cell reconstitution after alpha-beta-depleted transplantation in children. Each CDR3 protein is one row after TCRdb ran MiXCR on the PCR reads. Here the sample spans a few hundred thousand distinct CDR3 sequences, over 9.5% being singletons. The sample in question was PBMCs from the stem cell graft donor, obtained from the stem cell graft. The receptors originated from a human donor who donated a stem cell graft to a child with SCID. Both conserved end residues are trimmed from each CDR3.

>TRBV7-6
ASSLGGDSIYEQY
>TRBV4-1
ASSPRIREKLF
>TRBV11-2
ASSLGVTYYGYT
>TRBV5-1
ASNLGHGDNNEQF
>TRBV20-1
SAENRDRGGGYT
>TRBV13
ASSPPQGPLNTEAF
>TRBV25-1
ASSKTAGNYGYT
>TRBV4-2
ASSRGTADSNQPQH
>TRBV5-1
ASSFSRGSTDTQY
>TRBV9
ASSELLRHEQF
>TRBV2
ASAPNLGGTDTQY
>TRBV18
ASSDQANTEAF
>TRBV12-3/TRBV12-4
ASTLHGDYGYT
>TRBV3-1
ASSQGLAGAGELF
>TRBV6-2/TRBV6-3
ASSYGGKGSYEQY
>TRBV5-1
ASSFGAVNTEAF
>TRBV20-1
STRDSYGYT